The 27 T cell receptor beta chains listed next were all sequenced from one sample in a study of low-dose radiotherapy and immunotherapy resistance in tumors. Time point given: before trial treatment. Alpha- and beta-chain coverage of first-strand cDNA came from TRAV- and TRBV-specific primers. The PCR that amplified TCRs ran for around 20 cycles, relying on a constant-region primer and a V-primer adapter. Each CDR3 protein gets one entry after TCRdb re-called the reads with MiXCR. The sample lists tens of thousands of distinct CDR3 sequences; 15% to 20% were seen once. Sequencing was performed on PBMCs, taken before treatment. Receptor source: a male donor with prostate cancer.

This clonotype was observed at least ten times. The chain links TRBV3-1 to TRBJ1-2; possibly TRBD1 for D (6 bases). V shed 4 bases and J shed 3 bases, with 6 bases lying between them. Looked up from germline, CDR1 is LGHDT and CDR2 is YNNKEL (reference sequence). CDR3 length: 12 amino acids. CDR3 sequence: CASSRQDYGYTF. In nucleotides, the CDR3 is TGTGCCAGCAGCCGACAGGACTATGGCTACACCTTC.

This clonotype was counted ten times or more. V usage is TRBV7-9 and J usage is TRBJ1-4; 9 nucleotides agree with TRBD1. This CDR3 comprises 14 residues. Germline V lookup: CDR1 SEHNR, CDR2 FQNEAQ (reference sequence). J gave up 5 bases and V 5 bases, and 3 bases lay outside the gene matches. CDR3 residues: CASSKGTGNEKLFF. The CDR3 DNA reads TGTGCCAGCAGCAAAGGGACAGGGAATGAAAAACTGTTTTTT. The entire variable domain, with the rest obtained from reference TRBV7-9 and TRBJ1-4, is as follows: DTGVSQNPRHKITKRGQNVTFRCDPISEHNRLYWYRQTLGQGPEFLTYFQNEAQLEKSRLLSDRFSAERPKGSFSTLEIQRTEQGDSAMYLCASSKGTGNEKLFFGSGTQLSVL.

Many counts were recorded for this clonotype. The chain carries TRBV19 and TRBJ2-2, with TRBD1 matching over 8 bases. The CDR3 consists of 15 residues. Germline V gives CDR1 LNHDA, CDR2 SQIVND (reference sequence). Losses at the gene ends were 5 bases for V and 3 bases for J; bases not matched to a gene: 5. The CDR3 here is CASSSGTGYTGELFF. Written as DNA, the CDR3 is TGTGCCAGTAGTTCCGGGACAGGATACACCGGGGAGCTGTTTTTT.

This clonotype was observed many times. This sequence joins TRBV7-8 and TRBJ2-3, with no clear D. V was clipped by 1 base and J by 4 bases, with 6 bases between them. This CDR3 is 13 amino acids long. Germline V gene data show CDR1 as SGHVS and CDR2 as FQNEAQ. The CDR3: CASSLDVADTQYF. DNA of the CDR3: TGTGCCAGCAGCTTAGACGTGGCAGATACGCAGTATTTT.

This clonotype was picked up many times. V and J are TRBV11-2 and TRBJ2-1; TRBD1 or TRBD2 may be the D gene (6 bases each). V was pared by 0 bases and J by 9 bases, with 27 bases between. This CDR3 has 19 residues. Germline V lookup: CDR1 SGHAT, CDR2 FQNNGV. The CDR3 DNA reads TGTGCCAGCAGCTTAGAGCGGAGAGGTCCGGGGGCCTTACACAGTGAGCAGTTCTTC. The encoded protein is CASSLERRGPGALHSEQFF.

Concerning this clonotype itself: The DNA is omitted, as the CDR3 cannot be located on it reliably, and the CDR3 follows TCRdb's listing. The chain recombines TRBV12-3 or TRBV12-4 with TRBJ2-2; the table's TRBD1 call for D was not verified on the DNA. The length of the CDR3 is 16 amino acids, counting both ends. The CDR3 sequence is CASSWDGLNTGELFFF.

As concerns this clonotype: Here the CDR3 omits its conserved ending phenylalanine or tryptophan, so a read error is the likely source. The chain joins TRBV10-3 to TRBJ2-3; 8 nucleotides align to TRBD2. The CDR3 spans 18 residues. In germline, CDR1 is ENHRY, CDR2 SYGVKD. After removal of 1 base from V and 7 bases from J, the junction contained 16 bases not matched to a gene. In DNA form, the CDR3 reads TGTGCCATCAGTGAGTGGGCGGGGGGTTCCACCTCACTACATACGCAGTATATT. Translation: CAISEWAGGSTSLHTQYI.

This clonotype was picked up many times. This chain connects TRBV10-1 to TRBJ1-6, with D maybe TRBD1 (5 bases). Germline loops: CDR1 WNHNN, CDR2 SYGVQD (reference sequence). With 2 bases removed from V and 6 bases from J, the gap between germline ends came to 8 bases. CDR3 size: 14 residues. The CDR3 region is CASSEGTRNSPLHF. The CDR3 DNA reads TGCGCCAGCAGTGAGGGGACCCGTAATTCACCCCTCCACTTT.

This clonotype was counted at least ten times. The CDR3 nucleotides are TGTGCCAGCAGTGAATGGCAGCCTCTCTATGGCTACACCTTC. This encodes CASSEWQPLYGYTF. V and J are TRBV2 and TRBJ1-2, with D hard to call. V was cut by 2 bases and J by 4 bases, with 11 bases left in between. The CDR3 is made up of 14 amino acids. Germline values: CDR1 SNHLY, CDR2 FYNNEI.

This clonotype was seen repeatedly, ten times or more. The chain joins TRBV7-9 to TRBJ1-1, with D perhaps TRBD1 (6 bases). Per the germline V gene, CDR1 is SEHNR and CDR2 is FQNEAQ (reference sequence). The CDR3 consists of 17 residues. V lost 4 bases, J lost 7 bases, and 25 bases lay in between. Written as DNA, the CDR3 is TGTGCCAGCAGCTACACCGGGTCCTTTATAAGGGGGGGTGAAGCTTTCTTT. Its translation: CASSYTGSFIRGGEAFF.

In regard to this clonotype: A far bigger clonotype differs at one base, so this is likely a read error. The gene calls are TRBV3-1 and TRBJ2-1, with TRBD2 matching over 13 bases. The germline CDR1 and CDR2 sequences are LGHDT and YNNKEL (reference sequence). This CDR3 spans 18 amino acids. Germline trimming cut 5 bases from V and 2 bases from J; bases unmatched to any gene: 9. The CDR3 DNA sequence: TGTGCCAGCAGCGTAGGGACTAGCGGGACAAACCCCTACAATGAGCAGTTCTTC. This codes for CASSVGTSGTNPYNEQFF.

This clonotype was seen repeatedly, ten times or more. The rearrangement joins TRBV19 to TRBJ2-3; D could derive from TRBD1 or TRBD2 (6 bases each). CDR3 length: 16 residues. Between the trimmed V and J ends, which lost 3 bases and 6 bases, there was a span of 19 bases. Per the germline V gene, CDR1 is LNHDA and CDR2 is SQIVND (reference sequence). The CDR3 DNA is TGTGCCAGTAGTATTCGGAGGGGGGACGGTGGGGATACGCAGTATTTT. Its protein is CASSIRRGDGGDTQYF.

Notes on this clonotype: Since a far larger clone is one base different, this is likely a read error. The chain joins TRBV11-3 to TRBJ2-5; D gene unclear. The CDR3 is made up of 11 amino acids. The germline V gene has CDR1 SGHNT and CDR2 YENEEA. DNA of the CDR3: TGTGCCAGCAGCATCCAAGAGACCAAGTACTTC. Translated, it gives CASSIQETKYF.

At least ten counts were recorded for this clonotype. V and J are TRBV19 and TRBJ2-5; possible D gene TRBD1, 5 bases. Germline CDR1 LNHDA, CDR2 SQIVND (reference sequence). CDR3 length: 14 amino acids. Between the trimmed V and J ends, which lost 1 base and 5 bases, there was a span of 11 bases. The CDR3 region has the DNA TGTGCCAGTAGTATAGGGGCAGGGAAGGAGACCCAGTACTTC. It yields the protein CASSIGAGKETQYF.

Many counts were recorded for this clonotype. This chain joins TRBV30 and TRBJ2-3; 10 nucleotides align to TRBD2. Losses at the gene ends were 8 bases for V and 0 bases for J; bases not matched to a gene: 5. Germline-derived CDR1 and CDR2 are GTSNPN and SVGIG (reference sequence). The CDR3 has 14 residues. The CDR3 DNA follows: TGTGCCGCCAGACTAGCGGGCAGCACAGATACGCAGTATTTT. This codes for CAARLAGSTDTQYF.

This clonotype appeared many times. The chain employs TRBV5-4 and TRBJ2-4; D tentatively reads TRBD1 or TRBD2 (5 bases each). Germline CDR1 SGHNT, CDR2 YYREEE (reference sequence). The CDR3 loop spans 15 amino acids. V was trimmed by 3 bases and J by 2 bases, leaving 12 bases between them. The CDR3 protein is CASSSAWGTKNIQYF. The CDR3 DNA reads TGTGCCAGCAGCTCGGCGTGGGGGACCAAAAACATTCAGTACTTC.

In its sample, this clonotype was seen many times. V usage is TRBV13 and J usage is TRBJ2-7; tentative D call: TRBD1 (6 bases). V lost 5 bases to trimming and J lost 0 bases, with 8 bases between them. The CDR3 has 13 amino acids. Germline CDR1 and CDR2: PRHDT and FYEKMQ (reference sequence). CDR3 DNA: TGTGCCAGCAGCAGGGACACCTCCTACGAGCAGTACTTC. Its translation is CASSRDTSYEQYF. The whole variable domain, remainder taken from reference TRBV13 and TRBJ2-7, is AAGVIQSPRHLIKEKRETATLKCYPIPRHDTVYWYQQGPGQDPQFLISFYEKMQSDKGSIPDRFSAQQFSDYHSELNMSSLELGDSALYFCASSRDTSYEQYFGPGTRLTVT.

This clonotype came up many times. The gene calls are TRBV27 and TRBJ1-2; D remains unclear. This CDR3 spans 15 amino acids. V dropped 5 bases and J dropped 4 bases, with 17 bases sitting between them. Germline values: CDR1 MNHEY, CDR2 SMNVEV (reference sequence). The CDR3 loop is CASSPVGPLGYGYTF. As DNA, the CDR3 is TGTGCCAGCAGTCCGGTTGGGCCGCTCGGCTATGGCTACACCTTC.

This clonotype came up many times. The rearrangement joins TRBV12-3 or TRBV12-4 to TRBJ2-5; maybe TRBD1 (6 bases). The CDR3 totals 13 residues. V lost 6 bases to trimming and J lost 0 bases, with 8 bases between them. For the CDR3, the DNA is TGTGCCAGCAGGGACAGCAACCAAGAGACCCAGTACTTC. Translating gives CASRDSNQETQYF.

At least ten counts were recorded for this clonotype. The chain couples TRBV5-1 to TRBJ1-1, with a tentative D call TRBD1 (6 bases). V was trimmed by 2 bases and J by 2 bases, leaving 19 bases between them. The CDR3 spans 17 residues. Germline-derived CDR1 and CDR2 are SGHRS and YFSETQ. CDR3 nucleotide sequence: TGCGCCAGCAGCTTCCCACCCCGGGACACGCTCAACACTGAAGCTTTCTTT. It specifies CASSFPPRDTLNTEAFF.

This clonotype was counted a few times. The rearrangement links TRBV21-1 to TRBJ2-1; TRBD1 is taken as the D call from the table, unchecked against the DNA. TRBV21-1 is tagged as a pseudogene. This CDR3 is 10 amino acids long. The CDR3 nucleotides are TGTGCCGGACGGCCGGGGGAGCAGTTCTTC. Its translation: CAGRPGEQFF.

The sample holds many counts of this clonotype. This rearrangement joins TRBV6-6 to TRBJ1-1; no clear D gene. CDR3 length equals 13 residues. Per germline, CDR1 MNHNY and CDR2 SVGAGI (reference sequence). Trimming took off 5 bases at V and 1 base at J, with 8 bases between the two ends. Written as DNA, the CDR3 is TGTGCCAGCAGTCGGTCGGAGAACACTGAAGCTTTCTTT. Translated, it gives CASSRSENTEAFF.

This CDR3 is CSAMGTEAFF. CDR3 DNA sequence: TGCAGTGCTATGGGTACGGAAGCTTTCTTT. This sequence joins TRBV20-1 and TRBJ1-1; no definite D call. CDR1 DFQATT and CDR2 SNEGSKA come from the germline V gene (reference sequence). This CDR3 has 10 amino acids. V was clipped by 4 bases and J by 8 bases, with 8 bases between them.

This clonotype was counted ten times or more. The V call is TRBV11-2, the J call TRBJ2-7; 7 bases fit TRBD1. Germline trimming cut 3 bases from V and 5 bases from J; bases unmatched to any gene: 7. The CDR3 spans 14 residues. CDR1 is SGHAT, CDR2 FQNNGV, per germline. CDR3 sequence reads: CASSFRQGEDEQYF. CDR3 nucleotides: TGTGCCAGCAGCTTCCGACAGGGCGAGGACGAGCAGTACTTC.

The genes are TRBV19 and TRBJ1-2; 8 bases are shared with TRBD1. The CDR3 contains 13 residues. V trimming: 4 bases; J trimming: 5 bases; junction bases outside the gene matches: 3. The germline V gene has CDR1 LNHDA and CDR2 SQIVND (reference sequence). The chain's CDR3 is CASSTGTGYGYTF. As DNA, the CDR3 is TGTGCCAGTAGTACCGGGACAGGTTATGGCTACACCTTC.

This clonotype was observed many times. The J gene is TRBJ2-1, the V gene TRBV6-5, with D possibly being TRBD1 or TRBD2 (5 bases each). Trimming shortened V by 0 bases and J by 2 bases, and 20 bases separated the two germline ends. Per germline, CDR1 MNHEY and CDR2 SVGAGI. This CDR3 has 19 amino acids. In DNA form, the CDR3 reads TGTGCCAGCAGTTACTCGGAGCCGCTGAACGGGGCTACCTACAATGAGCAGTTCTTC. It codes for CASSYSEPLNGATYNEQFF.

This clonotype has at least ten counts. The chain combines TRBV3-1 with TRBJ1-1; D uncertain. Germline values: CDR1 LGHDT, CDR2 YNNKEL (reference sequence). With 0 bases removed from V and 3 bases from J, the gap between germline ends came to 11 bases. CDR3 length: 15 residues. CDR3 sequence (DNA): TGTGCCAGCAGCCAAGATGCGGGGTCCGACACTGAAGCTTTCTTT. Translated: CASSQDAGSDTEAFF.